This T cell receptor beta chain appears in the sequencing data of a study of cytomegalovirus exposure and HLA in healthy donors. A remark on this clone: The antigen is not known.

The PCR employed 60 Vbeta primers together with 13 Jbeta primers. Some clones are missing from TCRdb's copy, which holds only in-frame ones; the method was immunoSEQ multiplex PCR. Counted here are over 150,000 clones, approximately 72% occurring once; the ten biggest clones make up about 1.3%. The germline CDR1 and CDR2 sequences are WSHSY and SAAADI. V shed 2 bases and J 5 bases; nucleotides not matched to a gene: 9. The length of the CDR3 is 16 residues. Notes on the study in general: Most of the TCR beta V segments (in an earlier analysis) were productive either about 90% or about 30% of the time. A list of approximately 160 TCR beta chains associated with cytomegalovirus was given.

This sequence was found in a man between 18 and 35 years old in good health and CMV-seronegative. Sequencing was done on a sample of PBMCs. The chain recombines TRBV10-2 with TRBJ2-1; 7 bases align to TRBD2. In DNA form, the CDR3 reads TGCGCCAGCAGTGAGGGGCTGGGACTATCCAACAATGAGCAGTTCTTC. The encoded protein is CASSEGLGLSNNEQFF.